This T cell receptor (beta chain) comes out of a study of T cell responses to AZD1222 COVID-19 vaccine. Study as a whole: Pooling covered second doses at about 4 or about 12 weeks.

This clone came up a few times. Its antigen is unknown. Produced via immunoSEQ multiplex PCR; TCRdb's table is partial and in-frame only. The table lists 100,000 to 150,000 clones, 75% to 95% of them singletons. Findings and caveats of the study: Spike-wide coverage was observed for vaccine-associated CD4 TCRs, with dominant responses at 160-218 and 743-854.

In germline, CDR1 is MNHEY, CDR2 SMNVEV (reference sequence). The CDR3 consists of 13 residues. V was cut by 4 bases and J by 0 bases, with 7 bases left in between. The sample was peripheral blood, taken on day 0 of AZD1222 vaccination. The TCR comes from an adult in good health. V and J are TRBV27 and TRBJ2-7; a weak D match, TRBD2 (6 bases). CDR3 nucleotide sequence: TGTGCCAGCAGTTCGGACTACTCCTACGAGCAGTACTTC. It translates to CASSSDYSYEQYF.